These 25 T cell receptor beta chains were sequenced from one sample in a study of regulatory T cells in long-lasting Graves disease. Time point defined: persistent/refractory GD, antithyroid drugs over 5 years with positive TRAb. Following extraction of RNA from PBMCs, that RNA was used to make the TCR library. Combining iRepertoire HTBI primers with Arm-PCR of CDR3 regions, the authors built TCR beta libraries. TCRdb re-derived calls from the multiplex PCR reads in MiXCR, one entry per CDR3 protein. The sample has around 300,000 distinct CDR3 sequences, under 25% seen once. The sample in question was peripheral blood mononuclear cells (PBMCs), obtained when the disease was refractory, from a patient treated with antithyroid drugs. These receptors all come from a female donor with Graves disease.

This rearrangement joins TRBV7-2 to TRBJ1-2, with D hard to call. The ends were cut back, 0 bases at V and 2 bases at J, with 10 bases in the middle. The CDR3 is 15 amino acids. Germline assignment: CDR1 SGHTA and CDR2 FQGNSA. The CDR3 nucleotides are TGTGCCAGCAGCTTAGCGCTCGGGCTGAACTATGGCTACACCTTC. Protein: CASSLALGLNYGYTF.

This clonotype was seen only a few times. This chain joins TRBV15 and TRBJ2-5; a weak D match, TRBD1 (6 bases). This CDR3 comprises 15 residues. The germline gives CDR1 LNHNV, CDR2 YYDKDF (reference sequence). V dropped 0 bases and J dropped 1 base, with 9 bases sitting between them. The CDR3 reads CATSRDLTGQETQYF. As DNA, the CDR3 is TGTGCCACCAGCAGAGATTTGACAGGCCAAGAGACCCAGTACTTC.

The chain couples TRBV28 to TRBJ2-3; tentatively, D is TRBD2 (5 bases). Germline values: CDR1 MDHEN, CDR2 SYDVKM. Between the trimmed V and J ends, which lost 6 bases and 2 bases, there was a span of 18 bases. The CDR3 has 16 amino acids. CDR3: CASRTIGRGYTDTQYF. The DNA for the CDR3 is TGTGCCAGCAGAACGATCGGGCGAGGGTACACAGATACGCAGTATTTT.

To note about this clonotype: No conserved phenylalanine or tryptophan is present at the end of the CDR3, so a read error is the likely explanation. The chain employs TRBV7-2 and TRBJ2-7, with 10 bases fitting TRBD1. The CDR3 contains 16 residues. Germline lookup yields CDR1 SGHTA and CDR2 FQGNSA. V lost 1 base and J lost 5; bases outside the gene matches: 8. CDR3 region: CASSLGGGTGADEQYL. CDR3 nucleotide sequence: TGTGCCAGCAGCTTAGGAGGGGGGACAGGGGCCGACGAGCAGTACCTC.

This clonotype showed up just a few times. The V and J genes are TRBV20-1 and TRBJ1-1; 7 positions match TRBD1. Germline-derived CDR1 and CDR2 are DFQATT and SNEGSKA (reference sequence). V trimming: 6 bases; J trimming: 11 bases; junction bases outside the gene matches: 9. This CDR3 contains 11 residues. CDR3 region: CSATDRESAFF. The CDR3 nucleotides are TGCAGTGCCACAGACAGGGAATCGGCTTTCTTT.

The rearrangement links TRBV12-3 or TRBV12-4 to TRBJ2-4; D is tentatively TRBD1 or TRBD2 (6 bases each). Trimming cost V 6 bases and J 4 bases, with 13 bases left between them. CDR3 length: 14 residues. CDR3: CASSPRRGKNIQYF. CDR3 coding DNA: TGTGCCAGCAGCCCTCGGAGGGGGAAAAACATTCAGTACTTC.

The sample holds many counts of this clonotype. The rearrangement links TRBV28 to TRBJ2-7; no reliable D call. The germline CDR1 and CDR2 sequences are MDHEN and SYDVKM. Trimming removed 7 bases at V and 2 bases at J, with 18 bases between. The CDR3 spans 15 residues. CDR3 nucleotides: TGTGCCAGCAACCCTTTACGGGCGATGACCTACGAGCAGTACTTC. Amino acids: CASNPLRAMTYEQYF. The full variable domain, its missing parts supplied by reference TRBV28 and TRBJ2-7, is DVKVTQSSRYLVKRTGEKVFLECVQDMDHENMFWYRQDPGLGLRLIYFSYDVKMKEKGDIPEGYSVSREKKERFSLILESASTNQTSMYLCASNPLRAMTYEQYFGPGTRLTVT.

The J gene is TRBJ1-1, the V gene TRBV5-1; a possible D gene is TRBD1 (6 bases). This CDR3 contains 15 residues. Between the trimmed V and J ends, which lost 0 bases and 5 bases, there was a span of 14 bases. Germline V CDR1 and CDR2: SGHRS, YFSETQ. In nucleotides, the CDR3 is TGCGCCAGCAGCTTGGCACAGGGAATGCGGACTGAAGCTTTCTTT. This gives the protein CASSLAQGMRTEAFF.

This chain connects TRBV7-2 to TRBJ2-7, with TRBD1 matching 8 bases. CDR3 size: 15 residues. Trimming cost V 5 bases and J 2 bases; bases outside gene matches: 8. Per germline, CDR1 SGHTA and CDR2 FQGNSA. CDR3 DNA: TGTGCCAGCAGCAAACATCAGGGGGCGGCCTACGAGCAGTACTTC. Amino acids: CASSKHQGAAYEQYF.

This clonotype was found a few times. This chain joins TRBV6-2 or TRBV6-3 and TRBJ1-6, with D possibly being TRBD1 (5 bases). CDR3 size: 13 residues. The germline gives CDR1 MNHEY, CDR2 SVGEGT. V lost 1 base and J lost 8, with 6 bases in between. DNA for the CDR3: TGTGCCAGCAGTTACTTGGGGCATTCACCCCTCCACTTT. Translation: CASSYLGHSPLHF.

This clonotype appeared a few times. CDR3 nucleotides: TGTGCCATCAGTGATATGCGGGAGCGATCGGAGACCCAGTACTTC. This translates into CAISDMRERSETQYF. The chain has TRBV10-3 and TRBJ2-5, with TRBD2 matching 7 bases. Germline CDR1 reads ENHRY; CDR2 reads SYGVKD. This CDR3 comprises 15 residues. Germline trimming cut 3 bases from V and 5 bases from J; bases unmatched to any gene: 9.

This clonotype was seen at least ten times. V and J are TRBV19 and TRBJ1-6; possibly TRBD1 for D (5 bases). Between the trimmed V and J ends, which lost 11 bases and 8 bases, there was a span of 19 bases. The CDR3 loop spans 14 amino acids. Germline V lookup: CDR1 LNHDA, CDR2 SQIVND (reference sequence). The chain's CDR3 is CASRTGEWYSPLHF. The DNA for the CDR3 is TGTGCCTCCCGAACGGGGGAGTGGTATTCACCCCTCCACTTT.

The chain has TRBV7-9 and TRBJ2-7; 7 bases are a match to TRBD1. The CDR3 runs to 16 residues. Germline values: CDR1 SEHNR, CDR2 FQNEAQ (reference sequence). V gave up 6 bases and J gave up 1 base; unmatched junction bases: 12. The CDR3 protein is CASSAAGTERSYEQYF. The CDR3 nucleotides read TGTGCCAGCAGTGCCGCCGGGACAGAACGGTCCTACGAGCAGTACTTC.

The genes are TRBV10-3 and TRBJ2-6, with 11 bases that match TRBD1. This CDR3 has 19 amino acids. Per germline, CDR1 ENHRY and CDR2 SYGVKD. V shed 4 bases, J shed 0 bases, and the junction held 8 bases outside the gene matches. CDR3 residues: CAISAPGQGASSGANVLTF. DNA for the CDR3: TGTGCCATCAGTGCCCCTGGACAGGGGGCGAGCTCTGGGGCCAACGTCCTGACTTTC.

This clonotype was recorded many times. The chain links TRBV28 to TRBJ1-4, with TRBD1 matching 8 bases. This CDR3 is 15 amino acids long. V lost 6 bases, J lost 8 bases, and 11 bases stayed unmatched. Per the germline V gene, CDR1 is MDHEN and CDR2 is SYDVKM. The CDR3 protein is CASRKRGTGREKLFF. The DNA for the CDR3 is TGTGCCAGCAGGAAACGCGGGACAGGTCGAGAAAAACTGTTTTTT.

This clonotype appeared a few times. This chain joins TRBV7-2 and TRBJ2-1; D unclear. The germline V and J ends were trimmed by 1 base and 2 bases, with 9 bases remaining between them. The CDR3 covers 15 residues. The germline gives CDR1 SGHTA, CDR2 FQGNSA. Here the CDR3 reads CASSLGLTPYNEQFF. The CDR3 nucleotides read TGTGCCAGCAGCTTAGGCCTAACCCCCTACAATGAGCAGTTCTTC.

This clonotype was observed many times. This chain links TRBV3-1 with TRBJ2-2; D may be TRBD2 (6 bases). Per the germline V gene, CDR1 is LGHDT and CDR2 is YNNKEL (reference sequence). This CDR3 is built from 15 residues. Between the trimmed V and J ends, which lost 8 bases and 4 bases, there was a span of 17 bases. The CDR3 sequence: CASRLGAGLTGELFF. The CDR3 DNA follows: TGTGCCAGCCGCCTCGGGGCGGGACTCACCGGGGAGCTGTTTTTT.

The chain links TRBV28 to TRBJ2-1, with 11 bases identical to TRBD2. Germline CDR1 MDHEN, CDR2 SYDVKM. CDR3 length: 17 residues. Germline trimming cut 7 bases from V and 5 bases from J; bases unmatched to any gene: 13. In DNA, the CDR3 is TGTGCCAGCACTATCGATAGCGGGAGGGGGGGTAACAATGAGCAGTTCTTC. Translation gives CASTIDSGRGGNNEQFF.

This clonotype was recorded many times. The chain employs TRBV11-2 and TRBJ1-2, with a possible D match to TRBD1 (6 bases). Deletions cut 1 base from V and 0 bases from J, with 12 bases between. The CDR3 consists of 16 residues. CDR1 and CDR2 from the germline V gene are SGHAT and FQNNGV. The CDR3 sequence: CASSLAWDKPNYGYTF. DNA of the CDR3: TGTGCCAGCAGCTTAGCTTGGGACAAGCCTAACTATGGCTACACCTTC.

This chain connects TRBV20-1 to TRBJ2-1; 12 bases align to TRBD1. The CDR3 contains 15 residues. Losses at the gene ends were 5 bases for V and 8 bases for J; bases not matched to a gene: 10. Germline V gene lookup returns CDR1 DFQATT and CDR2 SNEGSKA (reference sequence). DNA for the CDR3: TGCAGTGCTGAAGACCGGGACAGGGGGCTTGATGAGCAGTTCTTC. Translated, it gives CSAEDRDRGLDEQFF.

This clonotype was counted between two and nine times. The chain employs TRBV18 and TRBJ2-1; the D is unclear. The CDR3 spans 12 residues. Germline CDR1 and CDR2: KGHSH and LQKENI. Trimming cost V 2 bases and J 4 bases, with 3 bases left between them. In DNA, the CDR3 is TGTGCCAGCTCACCAGATTACAATGAGCAGTTCTTC. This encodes CASSPDYNEQFF.

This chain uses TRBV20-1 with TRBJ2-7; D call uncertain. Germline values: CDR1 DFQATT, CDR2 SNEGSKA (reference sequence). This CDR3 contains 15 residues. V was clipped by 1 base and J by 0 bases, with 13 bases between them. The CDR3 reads CSARVASLGSYEQYF. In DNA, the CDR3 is TGCAGTGCTAGAGTTGCTAGTCTTGGCTCCTACGAGCAGTACTTC.

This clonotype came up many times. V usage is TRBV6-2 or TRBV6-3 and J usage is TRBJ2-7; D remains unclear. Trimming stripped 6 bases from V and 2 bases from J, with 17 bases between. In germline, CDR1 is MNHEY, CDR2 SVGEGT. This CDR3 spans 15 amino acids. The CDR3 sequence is CASSPTDQIPYEQYF. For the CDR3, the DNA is TGTGCCAGCAGCCCGACGGACCAAATTCCCTACGAGCAGTACTTC.

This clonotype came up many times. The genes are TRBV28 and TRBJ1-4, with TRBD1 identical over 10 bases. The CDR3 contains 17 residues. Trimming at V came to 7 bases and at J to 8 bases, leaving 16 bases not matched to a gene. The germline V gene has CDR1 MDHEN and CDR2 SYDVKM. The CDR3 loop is CASNLQGTGAPGEKLFF. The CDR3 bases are TGTGCCAGCAACCTACAGGGGACAGGGGCCCCAGGGGAAAAACTGTTTTTT.

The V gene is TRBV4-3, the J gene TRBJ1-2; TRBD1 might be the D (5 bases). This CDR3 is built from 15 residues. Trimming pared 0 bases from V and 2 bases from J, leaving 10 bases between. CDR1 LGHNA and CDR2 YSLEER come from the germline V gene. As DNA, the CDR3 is TGCGCCAGCAGCCAAGATGGACAAGAAAACTATGGCTACACCTTC. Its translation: CASSQDGQENYGYTF.